The rows below give T cell receptor beta chains drawn from one sample of a study of OX40 agonist ivuxolimab in advanced cancers. The data were produced by immunoSEQ multiplex PCR, yet TCRdb's version contains in-frame clones alone and is incomplete. The sample has some 70,000 clones; more than 70% are singletons. This sample comprised CD4+ or CD8+ T cells sorted from blood, obtained in a trial of the OX40 agonist ivuxolimab. The receptor source for this set is an adult with an advanced solid tumor such as melanoma, head and neck, liver or kidney cancer. The CDR3 runs from the conserved cysteine through the conserved F or W. A D gene is named only where the DNA matches it firmly. The size entry is marked missing in some rows and otherwise reads once, few, many or a size class.

size | D | J | V | CDR3 | DNA
NA | TRBD1 | TRBJ2-5 | TRBV7-9 | CASSLGQGVGGQETQYF | TGTGCCAGCAGCTTAGGACAGGGGGTGGGCGGCCAAGAGACCCAGTACTTC
once | NA | TRBJ2-5 | TRBV11-3 | CASSFAGAETQYF | TGTGCCAGCAGCTTTGCAGGGGCTGAGACCCAGTACTTC
once | NA | TRBJ1-5 | TRBV2 | CASAGNSVGNQPQHF | TGTGCCAGCGCCGGGAATAGCGTTGGCAATCAGCCCCAGCATTTT
NA | NA | TRBJ1-6 | TRBV15 | CATSRGRNSPLHF | TGTGCCACCAGCAGGGGGCGGAATTCACCCCTCCACTTT
once | NA | TRBJ1-3 | TRBV29-1 | CSVGVGPSGNTIYF | TGCAGCGTTGGAGTCGGACCATCTGGAAACACCATATATTTT
NA | TRBD2 | TRBJ2-1 | TRBV5-5 | CASSFGLAGYNEQFF | TGTGCCAGCAGCTTCGGGCTAGCGGGGTACAATGAGCAGTTCTTC
NA | NA | TRBJ2-5 | TRBV10-3 | CAISNQETQYF | TGTGCCATCAGTAACCAAGAGACCCAGTACTTC
once | TRBD2 | TRBJ2-5 | TRBV27 | CASTPGSGGAFGTQYF | TGTGCCAGCACCCCAGGAAGCGGGGGGGCCTTTGGGACCCAGTACTTC
once | NA | TRBJ2-3 | TRBV5-5 | CASSLIPSGWGRSTDTQYF | TGTGCCAGCAGCCTGATACCGTCGGGTTGGGGCAGAAGCACAGATACGCAGTATTTT
NA | NA | TRBJ2-1 | TRBV29-1 | CSVDFRGPANEQFF | TGCAGCGTTGATTTTCGGGGGCCGGCGAATGAGCAGTTCTTC
few | TRBD2 | TRBJ2-7 | TRBV27 | CASRRGLAENYEQYF | TGTGCCAGCAGACGGGGACTAGCGGAAAACTACGAGCAGTACTTC
NA | NA | TRBJ2-3 | TRBV6-1 | CASTRQTSTDTQYF | TGTGCCAGCACGAGGCAGACTAGCACAGATACGCAGTATTTT
NA | TRBD1 | TRBJ1-5 | TRBV5-4 | CANSLDGTGVKPQHF | TGTGCCAACAGCTTGGATGGGACAGGGGTGAAGCCCCAGCATTTT